This passage covers 17 T cell receptor beta chains from one sample sequenced in a study of T-cell memory formation after mild COVID-19 (dated by TCRdb to about 2021). Library generation was performed with 5' RACE. TCRdb lists the instrument as Illumina NovaSeq 6000. TCRdb ran its own pipeline on the public reads, namely fastp trimming at Q25 and MiXCR clone calling, and kept in-frame beta chains. CDR3 protein sequences are deduplicated, and each keeps its most common genes and DNA. The sample yields approximately 450,000 distinct CDR3 sequences; approximately 18% were counted once. The top ten hold roughly 12% of the sample. Material: PBMCs or a T cell subset sorted from them (not recorded which). The receptor source for this set is an adult woman who had mild COVID-19 (a few samples of this study predate the infection). The sample titles of this study are shuffled in the database, so cell type and time point are left out; the donor was told from shared clones.

The chain combines TRBV12-3 or TRBV12-4 with TRBJ2-2; unclear D gene. The length of the CDR3 is 15 residues. Trimming took off 5 bases at V and 5 bases at J, with 15 bases between the two ends. CDR3 DNA sequence: TGTGCCAGCAGTGGCGGAGAATCGGTGACCGGGGAGCTGTTTTTT. It codes for CASSGGESVTGELFF.

J is TRBJ2-1 and V is TRBV11-2; 9 bases line up with TRBD1. CDR3 length: 16 amino acids. CDR1 and CDR2 (germline): SGHAT, FQNNGV. The J segment lost 5 bases and the V segment lost 0 bases, leaving 5 bases of the junction unmatched. CDR3 in amino acids: CASSLEPGQGNNEQFF. The CDR3 DNA is TGTGCCAGCAGCTTAGAGCCGGGACAGGGTAACAATGAGCAGTTCTTC.

Comments on this clonotype: This clone may be a read error of a much larger clone one base away. This chain uses TRBV5-5 with TRBJ1-5; D not resolved. Germline assignment: CDR1 SGHKS and CDR2 YYEKEE (reference sequence). V was pared by 0 bases and J by 4 bases, with 11 bases between. The CDR3 is 15 amino acids. CDR3 nucleotide sequence: TGTGCCAGCAGCTTGGATGTCAGACTAAATCAGCCCCAGCATTTT. It codes for CASSLDVRLNQPQHF.

This clonotype was found a few times. V usage is TRBV5-1 and J usage is TRBJ2-1; 8 bases match TRBD2. CDR1 is SGHRS and CDR2 is YFSETQ in the germline V gene. This CDR3 is 15 amino acids long. The V segment lost 7 bases and the J segment 0 bases; nucleotides outside the gene matches: 6. The CDR3 bases are TGCGCCAGCGCCAGCGGGGGTAGCTCCTACAATGAGCAGTTCTTC. Translation gives CASASGGSSYNEQFF. The full variable domain, in which reference TRBV5-1 and TRBJ2-1 provide the parts outside the CDR3, is KAGVTQTPRYLIKTRGQQVTLSCSPISGHRSVSWYQQTPGQGLQFLFEYFSETQRNKGNFPGRFSGRQFSNSRSEMNVSTLELGDSALYLCASASGGSSYNEQFFGPGTRLTVL.

V gene TRBV20-1 combines with J gene TRBJ2-1; perhaps TRBD2 as D (5 bases). The germline gives CDR1 DFQATT, CDR2 SNEGSKA (reference sequence). This CDR3 has 11 amino acids. The ends were cut back, 0 bases at V and 12 bases at J, with 9 bases in the middle. CDR3 nucleotides: TGCAGTGCTAGAGATGGCCGGGGGCAGTTCTTC. This sequence encodes CSARDGRGQFF.

This clonotype appeared a few times. The chain recombines TRBV7-2 with TRBJ1-1; D not resolved. The V end lost 3 bases, the J end lost 1 base, and 9 bases lay between the germline ends. The germline V gene has CDR1 SGHTA and CDR2 FQGNSA. The CDR3 covers 14 residues. Written as DNA, the CDR3 is TGTGCCAGCAGCTTCCGGAAAGGGAACACTGAAGCTTTCTTT. Translation gives CASSFRKGNTEAFF. The complete variable domain, with remaining parts taken from reference TRBV7-2 and TRBJ1-1, reads GAGVSQSPSNKVTEKGKDVELRCDPISGHTALYWYRQSLGQGLEFLIYFQGNSAPDKSGLPSDRFSAERTGGSVSTLTIQRTQQEDSAVYLCASSFRKGNTEAFFGQGTRLTVV.

This clonotype was picked up a small number of times. The DNA of the CDR3 is TGTGCCACCAGTGAAACTAGCGGGAGGTTTTGCTCCTACAATGAGCAGTTCTTC. Protein product: CATSETSGRFCSYNEQFF. The chain joins TRBV24-1 to TRBJ2-1; 12 bases fit TRBD2. The CDR3 spans 18 residues. Looked up from germline, CDR1 is KGHDR and CDR2 is SFDVKD. V dropped 4 bases and J dropped 0; count of bases not matched to a gene: 6.

This clonotype occurred a few times. The chain combines TRBV6-6 with TRBJ2-7; D uncertain. Trimming removed 8 bases at V and 2 bases at J, with 19 bases between. The CDR3 runs to 15 residues. CDR1 MNHNY and CDR2 SVGAGI come from the germline V gene (reference sequence). Written as DNA, the CDR3 is TGTGCCAGCCGCATCCAGGCAGGCGATACCTACGAGCAGTACTTC. It specifies CASRIQAGDTYEQYF.

The V gene is TRBV6-5, the J gene TRBJ2-7; perhaps TRBD2 as D (6 bases). The germline CDR1 and CDR2 sequences are MNHEY and SVGAGI. The CDR3 runs to 14 residues. Trimming cost V 8 bases and J 6 bases, with 20 bases left between them. The CDR3 here is CASQKSRVGGEQYF. The CDR3 bases are TGTGCCAGCCAGAAATCCAGGGTCGGGGGCGAGCAGTACTTC.

The chain has TRBV20-1 and TRBJ2-7, with D possibly matching TRBD1 (5 bases). Trimming took off 4 bases at V and 4 bases at J, with 14 bases between the two ends. This CDR3 is built from 13 residues. Germline assignment: CDR1 DFQATT and CDR2 SNEGSKA (reference sequence). Here the CDR3 reads CSANPAGRYEQYF. The CDR3 DNA reads as TGCAGTGCTAATCCGGCAGGGCGTTACGAGCAGTACTTC.

This chain joins TRBV11-2 and TRBJ2-5, with D possibly being TRBD1 or TRBD2 (5 bases each). Germline CDR1 is SGHAT and CDR2 is FQNNGV. CDR3 size: 15 residues. Trimming cost V 4 bases and J 6 bases, with 18 bases left between them. CDR3 in amino acids: CASSSRGDSVQTQYF. DNA for the CDR3: TGTGCCAGCAGCTCCCGGGGTGACAGCGTCCAGACCCAGTACTTC.

The chain has TRBV5-1 and TRBJ2-1; 14 bases agree with TRBD2. J was trimmed by 0 bases and V by 4 bases; bases with no gene match: 3. There are 17 residues in the CDR3. Germline-derived CDR1 and CDR2 are SGHRS and YFSETQ. CDR3 in amino acids: CASSPGLAGVSYNEQFF. DNA of the CDR3: TGCGCCAGCAGCCCGGGACTAGCGGGGGTCTCCTACAATGAGCAGTTCTTC.

The rearrangement links TRBV29-1 to TRBJ2-1; 8 positions match TRBD2. Losses at the gene ends were 7 bases for V and 2 bases for J; bases not matched to a gene: 4. CDR1 and CDR2 (germline): SQVTM, ANQGSEA. The CDR3 length is 13 residues. Here the CDR3 reads CSARTSPYNEQFF. As DNA, the CDR3 is TGCAGCGCTCGGACTAGCCCCTACAATGAGCAGTTCTTC.

This chain uses TRBV20-1 with TRBJ2-7; D possibly matches TRBD1 or TRBD2 (5 bases each). V was trimmed by 3 bases and J by 7 bases, leaving 25 bases between them. CDR1 and CDR2 from the germline V gene are DFQATT and SNEGSKA (reference sequence). The CDR3 loop spans 16 amino acids. This CDR3 reads CSARVGRVGVQGEQYF. In nucleotides, the CDR3 is TGCAGTGCTAGGGTGGGGCGCGTGGGGGTTCAGGGAGAGCAGTACTTC.

This chain connects TRBV5-5 to TRBJ2-3; 9 bases fit TRBD2. The CDR3 contains 16 residues. Germline V lookup: CDR1 SGHKS, CDR2 YYEKEE (reference sequence). Trimming at V came to 1 base and at J to 4 bases, leaving 7 bases not matched to a gene. This CDR3 is CASSLSAGGGADTQYF. The DNA of the CDR3 is TGTGCCAGCAGCTTGTCAGCGGGGGGCGGGGCAGATACGCAGTATTTT.

About this clonotype: An end of the junction does not agree with germline; a read error may underlie this. The J gene is TRBJ1-1, the V gene TRBV4-1, with D unresolved. Germline V CDR1 and CDR2: MGHRA, YSYEKL. The CDR3 contains 15 residues. The CDR3 loop is CASSQDRRKNIEAFF. In nucleotides, the CDR3 is TGCGCCAGCAGCCAAGATCGCAGAAAGAACATTGAAGCTTTCTTT.

This clonotype was seen only a few times. The chain has TRBV6-5 and TRBJ2-1, with 9 bases fitting TRBD2. Trimming at V came to 2 bases and at J to 6 bases, leaving 2 bases not matched to a gene. The CDR3 has 14 amino acids. Germline values: CDR1 MNHEY, CDR2 SVGAGI. CDR3 residues: CASSYAGGPNEQFF. In DNA, the CDR3 is TGTGCCAGCAGTTACGCGGGAGGGCCCAATGAGCAGTTCTTC.